This TCR beta chain was identified in a study of shared T cell receptors in the human thymus. V lost 4 bases and J lost 6; bases outside the gene matches: 13. Germline lookup yields CDR1 SGHVS and CDR2 FNYEAQ. The CDR3 has 18 residues. Sequencing was performed with immunoSEQ multiplex PCR; in TCRdb, only in-frame clones are kept and a portion is missing. The sample carries hundreds of thousands of clones, 87% recorded once. The data also belong to a second study, concerning human thymus T cells. In that study: All donors were healthy Finnish infants who were undergoing corrective surgery to treat congenital heart defects. Resections from corrective heart surgery supplied the thymus tissue. Thymic repertoires of unrelated individuals were reported in related research to overlap highly.

The rearrangement links TRBV7-6 to TRBJ2-1; the match to TRBD2 covers 12 bases. The origin of this receptor is a boy under two years old with a congenital heart defect. The sequenced material came from thymocytes. CDR3 sequence reads: CASSSPSTTSGGPNEQFF. The CDR3 bases are TGTGCCAGCAGCTCCCCCTCAACGACTAGCGGGGGCCCCAATGAGCAGTTCTTC.